This is a list of T cell receptor beta chains from one sample in a study of cytomegalovirus exposure and HLA in healthy donors. Libraries were prepared by immunoSEQ multiplex PCR; TCRdb keeps only in-frame clonotypes and omits some of them. In the table there are 85,000 to 110,000 clones, 79% of which are singletons. Material: PBMCs. These receptors all come from a man in his fifties in good health and CMV-seropositive. The CDR3 runs from the conserved cysteine through the conserved F or W. Each record gives: D gene, J gene, V gene, clone size, CDR3 protein, CDR3 DNA. The D gene is left open where the match is weak. For some rows the clone size is stated as once, few or many, or as a class when expanded; others skip it.

TRBD1 | TRBJ2-5 | TRBV12-5 | . | CASGPGQRTQETQYF | TGTGCTAGTGGTCCGGGACAGAGAACGCAAGAGACCCAGTACTTC
. | TRBJ1-4 | TRBV11-2 | . | CAIWSGRDNEKLFF | TGTGCCATTTGGTCGGGTCGTGATAATGAAAAACTGTTTTTT
TRBD1 | TRBJ1-3 | TRBV30 | once | CAWTGQGAFGNTIYF | TGTGCCTGGACCGGACAGGGGGCGTTTGGAAACACCATATATTTT
TRBD1 | TRBJ2-1 | TRBV15 | . | CATSRDRHYNEQFF | TGTGCCACCAGCCGGGACAGGCATTACAATGAGCAGTTCTTC
. | TRBJ2-1 | TRBV28 | . | CASSMDGGYNEQFF | TGTGCCAGCAGTATGGACGGGGGATACAATGAGCAGTTCTTC
TRBD2 | TRBJ2-5 | TRBV30 | once | CAWRAGAGRTQYF | TGTGCCTGGAGGGCGGGAGCCGGGCGGACCCAGTACTTC
TRBD1 | TRBJ2-1 | TRBV28 | . | CASGQGGDNEQFF | TGTGCCAGCGGACAGGGTGGGGATAATGAGCAGTTCTTC
. | TRBJ2-3 | TRBV15 | . | CATSRGTGSTTDTQYF | TGTGCCACCAGCAGAGGGACGGGAAGCACCACAGATACGCAGTATTTT
TRBD1 | TRBJ2-7 | TRBV19 | . | CASRDGQGPPYEQYF | TGTGCCAGTAGGGATGGACAGGGACCCCCCTACGAGCAGTACTTC
. | TRBJ2-5 | TRBV7-9 | few | CASSFGGGRETQYF | TGTGCCAGCAGCTTTGGAGGGGGCCGCGAGACCCAGTACTTC
TRBD2 | TRBJ2-1 | TRBV18 | . | CASSPPVVASGINEQFF | TGTGCCAGCTCACCACCCGTTGTTGCTAGCGGGATTAATGAGCAGTTCTTC
TRBD1 | TRBJ2-1 | TRBV19 | . | CASEGQGLYNEQFF | TGTGCCTCCGAGGGACAGGGGCTCTACAATGAGCAGTTCTTC
TRBD2 | TRBJ2-1 | TRBV6-6 | . | CASTGTSGYNEQFF | TGTGCCAGCACTGGGACTAGCGGGTACAATGAGCAGTTCTTC
. | TRBJ1-2 | TRBV6-5 | once | CASSPREGGSYGYTF | TGTGCCAGCAGTCCCAGAGAAGGGGGTAGCTATGGCTACACCTTC
TRBD1 | TRBJ1-1 | TRBV4-1 | . | CASSPRDRNTEAFF | TGCGCCAGCAGCCCCCGGGACAGAAACACTGAAGCTTTCTTT
. | TRBJ2-1 | TRBV4-3 | . | CASSQDRGSYNEQFF | TGCGCCAGCAGCCAAGATCGGGGTTCCTACAATGAGCAGTTCTTC
TRBD2 | TRBJ2-7 | TRBV28 | . | CASKTEAGGPYEQYF | TGTGCCAGCAAAACTGAAGCGGGAGGGCCCTACGAGCAGTACTTC
. | TRBJ1-3 | TRBV7-2 | . | CASSLVQAGNTIYF | TGTGCCAGCAGCTTAGTACAGGCTGGAAACACCATATATTTT
. | TRBJ1-1 | TRBV19 | . | CVLWPGEGTFF | TGTGTACTGTGGCCGGGGGAAGGAACTTTCTTT